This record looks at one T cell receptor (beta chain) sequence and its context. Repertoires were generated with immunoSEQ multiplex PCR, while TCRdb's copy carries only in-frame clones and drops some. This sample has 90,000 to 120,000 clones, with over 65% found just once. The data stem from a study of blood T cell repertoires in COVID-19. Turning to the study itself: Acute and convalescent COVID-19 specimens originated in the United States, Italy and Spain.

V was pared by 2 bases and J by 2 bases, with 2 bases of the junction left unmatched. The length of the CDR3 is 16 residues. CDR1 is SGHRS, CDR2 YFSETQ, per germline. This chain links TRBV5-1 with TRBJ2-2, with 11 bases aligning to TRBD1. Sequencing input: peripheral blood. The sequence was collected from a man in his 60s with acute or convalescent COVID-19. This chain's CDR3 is CASSFGQGANTGELFF. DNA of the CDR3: TGCGCCAGCAGCTTCGGACAGGGGGCTAACACCGGGGAGCTGTTTTTT.